This is a list of T cell receptor beta chains from one sample in a study of technical replicates of blood from a handful of donors. TCRdb's copy holds only in-frame clones and misses some; the assay was immunoSEQ multiplex PCR. The table has roughly 70,000 clones, approximately 91% seen once; the top ten hold 4% to 5%. The sample was PBMCs. These receptors were obtained from a human donor in good health. Some clones in this sample may be carry-over from other donors' samples. Each CDR3 is given with its conserved first and last residue. Each record gives: J gene, D gene, V gene, clone size, CDR3 protein, CDR3 DNA. D genes are given only for firm matches. Expanded clones are given a class, and other clones once, few, many or no size at all.

j_call: TRBJ1-1; d_call: TRBD1; v_call: TRBV2; clone_size: -; cdr3_aa: CASSVIRDRGRGAFF; cdr3_nt: TGTGCCAGCAGTGTCATCCGGGACAGGGGGCGTGGGGCTTTCTTT
j_call: TRBJ1-2; d_call: -; v_call: TRBV9; clone_size: -; cdr3_aa: CASSVGEGSNYGYTF; cdr3_nt: TGTGCCAGCAGCGTAGGAGAGGGCTCTAACTATGGCTACACCTTC
j_call: TRBJ2-2; d_call: TRBD2; v_call: TRBV30; clone_size: -; cdr3_aa: CAWKRGNTGELFF; cdr3_nt: TGTGCCTGGAAGCGGGGGAACACCGGGGAGCTGTTTTTT
j_call: TRBJ2-3; d_call: -; v_call: TRBV9; clone_size: -; cdr3_aa: CASSVAGNGLDTQYF; cdr3_nt: TGTGCCAGCAGCGTAGCGGGGAATGGGCTAGATACGCAGTATTTT
j_call: TRBJ2-6; d_call: -; v_call: TRBV4-2; clone_size: -; cdr3_aa: CASSQEWGEWGANVLTF; cdr3_nt: TGTGCCAGCAGCCAAGAATGGGGGGAGTGGGGGGCCAACGTCCTGACTTTC
j_call: TRBJ1-1; d_call: -; v_call: TRBV30; clone_size: -; cdr3_aa: CAWSGQGKTEAFF; cdr3_nt: TGTGCCTGGAGTGGGCAGGGGAAAACTGAAGCTTTCTTT
j_call: TRBJ2-7; d_call: TRBD2; v_call: TRBV4-3; clone_size: -; cdr3_aa: CASSASGGSYEQYF; cdr3_nt: TGCGCCAGCAGCGCTAGCGGGGGGTCCTACGAGCAGTACTTC
j_call: TRBJ1-1; d_call: -; v_call: TRBV19; clone_size: -; cdr3_aa: CASSSRPGLSGTEAFF; cdr3_nt: TGTGCCAGTAGTTCCCGCCCAGGGCTTAGCGGCACTGAAGCTTTCTTT
j_call: TRBJ2-7; d_call: TRBD1; v_call: TRBV29-1; clone_size: once; cdr3_aa: CSPRGWGQGEQYF; cdr3_nt: TGCAGCCCTAGGGGATGGGGACAGGGTGAGCAGTACTTC
j_call: TRBJ1-5; d_call: -; v_call: TRBV4-3; clone_size: -; cdr3_aa: CASSQDRRQDQPQHF; cdr3_nt: TGCGCCAGCAGCCAAGATAGGCGACAGGATCAGCCCCAGCATTTT
j_call: TRBJ1-2; d_call: TRBD1; v_call: TRBV4-3; clone_size: once; cdr3_aa: CASSQDLGKQGSGYTF; cdr3_nt: TGCGCCAGCAGCCAAGATCTAGGTAAACAGGGGAGCGGCTACACCTTC
j_call: TRBJ2-2; d_call: TRBD1; v_call: TRBV4-2; clone_size: -; cdr3_aa: CASSQDLGQGATGELFF; cdr3_nt: TGTGCCAGCAGCCAAGACCTCGGACAGGGGGCGACCGGGGAGCTGTTTTTT
j_call: TRBJ2-3; d_call: TRBD2; v_call: TRBV6-5; clone_size: -; cdr3_aa: CASSQLAGGGDTQYF; cdr3_nt: TGTGCCAGCAGTCAGCTAGCGGGGGGGGGTGATACGCAGTATTTT
j_call: TRBJ1-2; d_call: TRBD1; v_call: TRBV5-5; clone_size: -; cdr3_aa: CASSPRQGPGGYTF; cdr3_nt: TGTGCCAGCAGCCCCAGACAGGGTCCGGGGGGCTACACCTTC
j_call: TRBJ1-2; d_call: -; v_call: TRBV12-5; clone_size: -; cdr3_aa: CASAWSGGGNNYGYTF; cdr3_nt: TGTGCTAGTGCCTGGAGTGGGGGAGGAAACAACTATGGCTACACCTTC
j_call: TRBJ2-7; d_call: -; v_call: TRBV18; clone_size: -; cdr3_aa: CASSRAIYEQYF; cdr3_nt: TGTGCCAGCTCACGGGCGATCTACGAGCAGTACTTC
j_call: TRBJ2-7; d_call: TRBD2; v_call: TRBV6-5; clone_size: -; cdr3_aa: CASQELAGVYEQYF; cdr3_nt: TGTGCCAGCCAGGAGCTAGCGGGAGTCTACGAGCAGTACTTC
j_call: TRBJ2-1; d_call: TRBD2; v_call: TRBV5-4; clone_size: once; cdr3_aa: CASTRGGSSYNEQFF; cdr3_nt: TGTGCCAGCACCCGGGGGGGCAGCTCCTACAATGAGCAGTTCTTC
j_call: TRBJ2-3; d_call: -; v_call: TRBV6-6; clone_size: -; cdr3_aa: CASSYASATDTQYF; cdr3_nt: TGTGCCAGCAGTTACGCTAGCGCTACAGATACGCAGTATTTT
j_call: TRBJ2-7; d_call: TRBD1; v_call: TRBV19; clone_size: -; cdr3_aa: CASGQGIYEQYF; cdr3_nt: TGTGCCAGTGGACAGGGGATTTACGAGCAGTACTTC
j_call: TRBJ2-6; d_call: -; v_call: TRBV5-1; clone_size: -; cdr3_aa: CASSSAGPGANVLTF; cdr3_nt: TGCGCCAGCAGCTCGGCGGGACCTGGGGCCAACGTCCTGACTTTC
j_call: TRBJ2-3; d_call: -; v_call: TRBV4-3; clone_size: once; cdr3_aa: CASKERPGPDTQYF; cdr3_nt: TGCGCCAGCAAGGAGCGGCCAGGTCCAGATACGCAGTATTTT
j_call: TRBJ2-1; d_call: -; v_call: TRBV20-1; clone_size: -; cdr3_aa: CSASRLAEQFF; cdr3_nt: TGCAGTGCTAGCCGATTGGCTGAGCAGTTCTTC
j_call: TRBJ2-7; d_call: -; v_call: TRBV15; clone_size: -; cdr3_aa: CATSRDPRGHAYEQYF; cdr3_nt: TGTGCCACCAGCAGAGATCCTAGGGGCCACGCCTACGAGCAGTACTTC
j_call: TRBJ2-3; d_call: -; v_call: TRBV27; clone_size: once; cdr3_aa: CASSLTEASDTQYF; cdr3_nt: TGTGCCAGCAGTTTAACGGAGGCTTCAGATACGCAGTATTTT
j_call: TRBJ2-5; d_call: -; v_call: TRBV4-1; clone_size: -; cdr3_aa: CASSRSPRETQYF; cdr3_nt: TGCGCCAGCAGTCGATCCCCGAGGGAGACCCAGTACTTC
j_call: TRBJ1-6; d_call: TRBD1; v_call: TRBV7-9; clone_size: -; cdr3_aa: CASSLLTGGNSPLHF; cdr3_nt: TGTGCCAGCAGCCTCCTTACAGGGGGGAATTCACCCCTCCACTTT
j_call: TRBJ1-5; d_call: TRBD1; v_call: TRBV6-6; clone_size: once; cdr3_aa: CASSSRQGAINQPQHF; cdr3_nt: TGTGCCAGCAGCTCTCGACAGGGGGCGATCAATCAGCCCCAGCATTTT
j_call: TRBJ2-7; d_call: -; v_call: TRBV2; clone_size: -; cdr3_aa: CASSEASRGMYEQYF; cdr3_nt: TGTGCCAGCAGTGAAGCGAGTCGAGGGATGTACGAGCAGTACTTC
j_call: TRBJ2-2; d_call: -; v_call: TRBV9; clone_size: -; cdr3_aa: CASSVQESNTGELFF; cdr3_nt: TGTGCCAGCAGCGTGCAAGAGAGTAACACCGGGGAGCTGTTTTTT
j_call: TRBJ2-1; d_call: -; v_call: TRBV29-1; clone_size: -; cdr3_aa: CSVGFFQLANEQFF; cdr3_nt: TGCAGCGTTGGATTTTTCCAACTCGCCAATGAGCAGTTCTTC
j_call: TRBJ1-6; d_call: TRBD1; v_call: TRBV27; clone_size: -; cdr3_aa: CASRTAGQGMTPLHF; cdr3_nt: TGTGCCAGCAGGACGGCAGGACAGGGGATGACACCCCTCCACTTT